Listed here are 20 T cell receptor beta chains from one sample, sequenced in a study of blood T cell repertoires in COVID-19. Some clones are missing from TCRdb's copy, which holds only in-frame ones; the method was immunoSEQ multiplex PCR. The sample consists of 150,000 to 200,000 clones, 82% of them appearing once. Sequencing was carried out using PBMCs or T cells enriched from blood (not recorded which). The source is a man aged 35 to 55 who had recovered from COVID-19.

DNA for the CDR3: TGTGCCAGCAGCCAAGGGTCAGGGGCGGTGGAGACCCAGTACTTC. Protein product: CASSQGSGAVETQYF. J is TRBJ2-5 and V is TRBV4-2, with D possibly matching TRBD1 (6 bases). Trimming shortened V by 1 base and J by 5 bases, and 14 bases separated the two germline ends. The CDR3 spans 15 residues. Looked up from germline, CDR1 is LGHNA and CDR2 is YNFKEQ.

The chain has TRBV6-5 and TRBJ1-2; D possibly corresponds to TRBD1 (6 bases). V was clipped by 0 bases and J by 3 bases, with 11 bases between them. Germline assignment: CDR1 MNHEY and CDR2 SVGAGI. CDR3 size: 15 residues. CDR3 nucleotide sequence: TGTGCCAGCAGTTACTCTACGGGGGGCGACTATGGCTACACCTTC. Amino acids: CASSYSTGGDYGYTF.

This chain connects TRBV7-2 to TRBJ1-1; TRBD1 matches at 10 bases. The germline gives CDR1 SGHTA, CDR2 FQGNSA. Unmatched junction bases numbered 12, after V lost 4 bases and J lost 4 bases. The CDR3 extends over 17 amino acids. This CDR3 reads CASSSSSPGQGFTEAFF. CDR3 DNA: TGTGCCAGCAGCTCGTCTTCACCGGGACAGGGGTTCACTGAAGCTTTCTTT.

The chain joins TRBV7-8 to TRBJ2-3; 11 bases fit TRBD2. This CDR3 has 16 amino acids. V gave up 3 bases and J gave up 2 bases; unmatched junction bases: 4. Germline V gives CDR1 SGHVS, CDR2 FQNEAQ. CDR3 DNA sequence: TGTGCCAGCAGCTTGAGACTAGCGGGAAACACAGATACGCAGTATTTT. This codes for CASSLRLAGNTDTQYF. The complete variable domain, with remaining parts taken from reference TRBV7-8 and TRBJ2-3, reads GAGVSQSPRYKVAKRGQDVALRCDPISGHVSLFWYQQALGQGPEFLTYFQNEAQLDKSGLPSDRFFAERPEGSVSTLKIQRTQQEDSAVYLCASSLRLAGNTDTQYFGPGTRLTVL.

The chain recombines TRBV5-8 with TRBJ2-5; 7 nucleotides line up with TRBD1. After removal of 4 bases from V and 0 bases from J, the junction contained 6 bases not matched to a gene. Germline V CDR1 and CDR2: SGHTS, YDEGEE. There are 15 residues in the CDR3. CDR3: CASSRGGTYQETQYF. CDR3 bases: TGTGCCAGCAGCCGAGGGGGCACCTACCAAGAGACCCAGTACTTC.

This clone was counted once. This chain connects TRBV2 to TRBJ1-1; possibly TRBD1 for D (6 bases). CDR3 size: 13 residues. CDR1 is SNHLY, CDR2 FYNNEI, per germline. V shed 7 bases and J shed 5 bases, with 14 bases lying between them. The CDR3 region has the DNA TGTGCCAGCACCGAAGGGGGGGTGACTGAAGCTTTCTTT. Its protein is CASTEGGVTEAFF.

The gene calls are TRBV11-2 and TRBJ2-1, with D unresolved. The V gene's germline CDR1 is SGHAT and CDR2 FQNNGV. The CDR3 spans 12 residues. The V gene lost 0 bases and the J gene lost 8 bases, with 5 bases spanning the gap. In DNA, the CDR3 is TGTGCCAGCAGCTTAGACACGGATGAGCAGTTCTTC. Encoded protein: CASSLDTDEQFF. Based on the CDR3 plus reference TRBV11-2 and TRBJ2-1, the full variable domain is EAGVAQSPRYKIIEKRQSVAFWCNPISGHATLYWYQQILGQGPKLLIQFQNNGVVDDSQLPKDRFSAERLKGVDSTLKIQPAKLEDSAVYLCASSLDTDEQFFGPGTRLTVL.

CDR3 protein: CASSFQGSNEKLFF. The CDR3 DNA is TGTGCCAGCAGCTTTCAGGGGTCTAATGAAAAACTGTTTTTT. V is TRBV7-9 and J is TRBJ1-4, with D perhaps matching TRBD1 (6 bases). The V gene's germline CDR1 is SEHNR and CDR2 FQNEAQ (reference sequence). The CDR3 consists of 14 residues. Trimming removed 3 bases at V and 3 bases at J, with 8 bases between. Together with reference TRBV7-9 and TRBJ1-4, the CDR3 gives the full variable domain: DTGVSQNPRHKITKRGQNVTFRCDPISEHNRLYWYRQTLGQGPEFLTYFQNEAQLEKSRLLSDRFSAERPKGSFSTLEIQRTEQGDSAMYLCASSFQGSNEKLFFGSGTQLSVL.

The genes are TRBV4-3 and TRBJ1-4; maybe TRBD1 (6 bases). This CDR3 is 14 amino acids long. Trimming removed 0 bases from V and 10 bases from J, with 12 bases in between. CDR1 is LGHNA and CDR2 is YSLEER in the germline V gene. CDR3 bases: TGCGCCAGCAGCCAAGACAGGGGAGTTGGAAAACTGTTTTTT. The encoded protein is CASSQDRGVGKLFF.

This CDR3 reads CASSYSGREYYGYTF. CDR3 nucleotides: TGTGCCAGCAGTTACTCGGGCAGGGAATACTATGGCTACACCTTC. This chain uses TRBV6-5 with TRBJ1-2; TRBD1 is a possible D gene (5 bases). The CDR3 has 15 amino acids. The V end lost 0 bases, the J end lost 3 bases, and 11 bases lay between the germline ends. Germline lookup yields CDR1 MNHEY and CDR2 SVGAGI.

This chain connects TRBV18 to TRBJ1-5, with D perhaps matching TRBD1 (5 bases). The ends were cut back, 3 bases at V and 3 bases at J, with 15 bases in the middle. Germline CDR1 and CDR2: KGHSH and LQKENI. The CDR3 sequence is 16 residues long. The CDR3 sequence: CASSPSQGRNNQPQHF. The CDR3 DNA is TGTGCCAGCTCACCTAGCCAGGGTAGGAACAATCAGCCCCAGCATTTT.

The CDR3 nucleotides are TGTGCCAGCAGCCCCAGCACAGGGGAAGGATATGGCTACACCTTC. Translated, it gives CASSPSTGEGYGYTF. J is TRBJ1-2 and V is TRBV9, with 7 bases aligning to TRBD1. The trim removed 4 bases at V and 5 bases at J, leaving 11 bases unmatched. This CDR3 spans 15 amino acids. Germline CDR1 and CDR2: SGDLS and YYNGEE.

The gene calls are TRBV29-1 and TRBJ1-5; a weak D match, TRBD1 (6 bases). The CDR3 has 12 residues. Germline V gene data show CDR1 as SQVTM and CDR2 as ANQGSEA. Trimming stripped 5 bases from V and 6 bases from J, with 11 bases between. CDR3 nucleotide sequence: TGCAGCGTTTCAGGGGCCGGTCAGCCCCAGCATTTT. It specifies CSVSGAGQPQHF.

The chain links TRBV7-6 to TRBJ1-5; D is undetermined. The CDR3 length is 15 residues. Trimming took off 5 bases at V and 4 bases at J, with 15 bases between the two ends. CDR1 and CDR2 from the germline V gene are SGHVS and FNYEAQ. CDR3 sequence: CASSPGSRGNQPQHF. Written as DNA, the CDR3 is TGTGCCAGCAGCCCGGGTAGTCGAGGGAATCAGCCCCAGCATTTT.

This clone was recorded only once. The chain uses TRBV5-1 and TRBJ1-2; D not resolved. The germline V gene has CDR1 SGHRS and CDR2 YFSETQ. The CDR3 runs 14 residues. V lost 0 bases, J lost 2 bases, and 8 bases lay in between. The CDR3 coding sequence is TGCGCCAGCAGCTTGGAGCCGGGGAACTATGGCTACACCTTC. Protein sequence: CASSLEPGNYGYTF.

As to this clone: A much larger clone sits a single nucleotide away, making a read error possible. The sample holds other DNA sequences that translate to the same CDR3. The J gene is TRBJ1-1, the V gene TRBV7-2; maybe TRBD1 (6 bases). Germline V gives CDR1 SGHTA, CDR2 FQGNSA. V was shortened by 4 bases and J by 1 base, with 7 bases between the two germline ends. This CDR3 contains 13 residues. DNA for the CDR3: TGTGCCAGCAGCTGGGGACAGAACACTGAAGCTTTCTTT. It codes for CASSWGQNTEAFF.

The rearrangement joins TRBV7-2 to TRBJ2-5; D unresolved. The CDR3 contains 12 residues. The germline gives CDR1 SGHTA, CDR2 FQGNSA. V was clipped by 8 bases and J by 7 bases, with 14 bases between them. CDR3 nucleotide sequence: TGTGCCAGCTCTGAGAGCCCAGGGACCCAGTACTTC. Its protein is CASSESPGTQYF.

This rearrangement joins TRBV27 to TRBJ2-7, with TRBD1 matching over 11 bases. Germline V CDR1 and CDR2: MNHEY, SMNVEV (reference sequence). The CDR3 totals 15 residues. J lost 2 bases, V lost 8 bases, and 8 bases had no gene match. CDR3 DNA: TGTGCCAGCGGTATCCGGGACAGGGGGACCTACGAGCAGTACTTC. Its translation: CASGIRDRGTYEQYF.

This sequence joins TRBV30 and TRBJ1-6; 7 bases align to TRBD1. The CDR3 has 17 residues. V shed 3 bases, J shed 9 bases, and the junction held 17 bases outside the gene matches. Germline V CDR1 and CDR2: GTSNPN, SVGIG (reference sequence). The CDR3 loop is CAWSQFGTEGWGSPLHF. The CDR3 DNA sequence: TGTGCCTGGAGCCAGTTTGGGACAGAGGGTTGGGGTTCACCCCTCCACTTT.

This clone was recorded once. This rearrangement joins TRBV30 to TRBJ1-2; D unresolved. In germline, CDR1 is GTSNPN, CDR2 SVGIG (reference sequence). This CDR3 is 13 amino acids long. Trimming took off 2 bases at V and 0 bases at J, with 7 bases between the two ends. The CDR3 coding sequence is TGTGCCTGGAGTCTCGGTACTAACTATGGCTACACCTTC. Protein sequence: CAWSLGTNYGYTF.